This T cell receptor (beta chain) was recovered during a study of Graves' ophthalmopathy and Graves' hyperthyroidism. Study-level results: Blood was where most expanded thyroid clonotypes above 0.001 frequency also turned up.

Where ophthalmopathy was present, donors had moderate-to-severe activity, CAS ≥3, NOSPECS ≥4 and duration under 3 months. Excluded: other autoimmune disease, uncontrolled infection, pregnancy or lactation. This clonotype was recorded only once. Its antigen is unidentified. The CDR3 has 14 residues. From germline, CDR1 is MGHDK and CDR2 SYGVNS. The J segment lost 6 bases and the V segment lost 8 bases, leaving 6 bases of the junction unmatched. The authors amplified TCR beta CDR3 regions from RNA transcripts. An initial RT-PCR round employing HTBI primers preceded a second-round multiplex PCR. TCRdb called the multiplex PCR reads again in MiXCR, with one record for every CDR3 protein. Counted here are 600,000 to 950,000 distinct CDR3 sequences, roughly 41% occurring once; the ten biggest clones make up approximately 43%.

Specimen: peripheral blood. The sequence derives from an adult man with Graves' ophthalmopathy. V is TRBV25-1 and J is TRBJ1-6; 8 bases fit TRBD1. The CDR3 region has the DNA TGTGCCAGCTACAAGGACAGGGCTAATTCACCCCTCCACTTT. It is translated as CASYKDRANSPLHF.